What follows are 22 T cell receptor beta chains derived from one specimen sequenced in a study of T cells after yellow fever vaccination. TCRdb independently ran MiXCR on the 5' RACE reads; one entry per CDR3 protein. The sample has 90,000 to 150,000 distinct CDR3 sequences; about 7.2% are singletons. Sample: CD4+ T cells sorted from PBMCs, taken around 45 days after the first yellow fever vaccination. The receptors stem from a young man who received the YFV17D yellow fever vaccine.

This clonotype was counted only a few times. The V and J genes are TRBV6-4 and TRBJ1-4, with D maybe TRBD1 (6 bases). V was shortened by 5 bases and J by 7 bases, with 23 bases between the two germline ends. The CDR3 sequence is 17 residues long. Germline CDR1 and CDR2: MRHNA and SNTAGT. For the CDR3, the DNA is TGTGCCAGCAGTAATCCCCCAAACACAGGGAGGAGTGAAAAACTGTTTTTT. Amino acids: CASSNPPNTGRSEKLFF.

The chain has TRBV19 and TRBJ1-3, with D unresolved. The ends were cut back, 10 bases at V and 0 bases at J, with 13 bases in the middle. The V gene's germline CDR1 is LNHDA and CDR2 SQIVND (reference sequence). CDR3 size: 14 residues. CDR3 sequence: CAIRPDLSGNTIYF. The CDR3 DNA reads as TGTGCCATACGACCGGACCTCTCTGGAAACACCATATATTTT.

This clonotype was counted ten times or more. This chain joins TRBV15 and TRBJ2-5; D possibly corresponds to TRBD2 (6 bases). Looked up from germline, CDR1 is LNHNV and CDR2 is YYDKDF (reference sequence). V was clipped by 8 bases and J by 4 bases, with 17 bases between them. This CDR3 has 14 residues. The DNA for the CDR3 is TGTGCCACCCGCTCTAGGGCGGGGATAGAGACCCAGTACTTC. Translated: CATRSRAGIETQYF.

This clonotype has at least ten counts. The genes are TRBV20-1 and TRBJ2-3; D perhaps matches TRBD2 (7 bases). V gave up 5 bases and J gave up 1 base, with 13 bases separating them. The CDR3 extends over 14 amino acids. CDR1 and CDR2 from the germline V gene are DFQATT and SNEGSKA (reference sequence). As DNA, the CDR3 is TGCAGTGCTCCGAAGGGGGGGGGCACAGATACGCAGTATTTT. As protein: CSAPKGGGTDTQYF.

The chain employs TRBV14 and TRBJ1-1, with unresolved D. CDR1 is SGHDN, CDR2 FVKESK, per germline. Trimming shortened V by 5 bases and J by 3 bases, and 10 bases separated the two germline ends. CDR3 length: 13 residues. The CDR3, as DNA: TGTGCCAGCAGCACCCGATATGACACTGAAGCTTTCTTT. This translates into CASSTRYDTEAFF.

This clonotype was counted ten times or more. The rearrangement uses TRBV18 and TRBJ2-5; possibly TRBD1 or TRBD2 for D (5 bases each). Germline V gives CDR1 KGHSH, CDR2 LQKENI. The CDR3 runs 16 residues. Trimming took off 1 base at V and 2 bases at J, with 14 bases between the two ends. This CDR3 is CASSPQTGTVQETQYF. Written as DNA, the CDR3 is TGTGCCAGCTCACCACAAACCGGGACGGTACAAGAGACCCAGTACTTC. Complete variable domain (other parts from reference TRBV18 and TRBJ2-5): NAGVMQNPRHLVRRRGQEARLRCSPMKGHSHVYWYRQLPEEGLKFMVYLQKENIIDESGMPKERFSAEFPKEGPSILRIQQVVRGDSAAYFCASSPQTGTVQETQYFGPGTRLLVL.

In this sample, this clonotype turned up many times. V is TRBV5-1 and J is TRBJ1-5; D is undetermined. CDR3 length equals 15 residues. Germline V gene sequence: CDR1 SGHRS, CDR2 YFSETQ. V lost 4 bases and J lost 4, with 15 bases in between. The CDR3 DNA reads as TGCGCCAGCAGCCTAGGGCCCGGAGGTAATCAGCCCCAGCATTTT. This sequence encodes CASSLGPGGNQPQHF.

Concerning this clonotype: A much larger clone is a single base away; this may be a read error. This chain joins TRBV20-1 and TRBJ1-4; unclear D gene. The CDR3 sequence is 13 residues long. Germline V CDR1 and CDR2: DFQATT, SNEGSKA (reference sequence). The CDR3 protein is CSARRGTNGKLFF. CDR3 bases: TGCAGTGCGAGACGGGGAACTAATGGAAAACTGTTTTTT.

This clonotype was found many times. The gene calls are TRBV12-3 or TRBV12-4 and TRBJ2-3, with D perhaps matching TRBD2 (6 bases). This CDR3 spans 14 amino acids. Trimming shortened V by 3 bases and J by 11 bases, and 18 bases separated the two germline ends. The CDR3 protein is CASSLGTQGRGQYF. Written as DNA, the CDR3 is TGTGCCAGCAGTTTGGGGACTCAGGGTCGGGGGCAGTATTTT.

This clonotype was seen more than once but under ten times. One junction end does not reproduce the germline sequence, and a read error may be involved. This sequence joins TRBV20-1 and TRBJ2-3; D is unclear. This CDR3 has 16 amino acids. CDR1 is DFQATT, CDR2 SNEGSKA, per germline (reference sequence). For the CDR3, the DNA is TGCTGTGCTAGAGATCGTCTAGGGCACGGCACAGATACGCAGTATTTT. It translates to CCARDRLGHGTDTQYF.

This clonotype was seen ten or more times. The chain has TRBV20-1 and TRBJ2-7; D remains unclear. Germline V gene lookup returns CDR1 DFQATT and CDR2 SNEGSKA (reference sequence). V dropped 0 bases and J dropped 1 base, with 7 bases sitting between them. This CDR3 region has 13 residues. The DNA for the CDR3 is TGCAGTGCTAGAGACGTACAGTCCTACGAGCAGTACGTC. It specifies CSARDVQSYEQYV.

This rearrangement joins TRBV4-3 to TRBJ2-3; 14 bases fit TRBD2. J gave up 5 bases and V 0 bases, and 22 bases lay outside the gene matches. CDR1 is LGHNA and CDR2 is YSLEER in the germline V gene. CDR3 length: 23 amino acids. The CDR3 region has the DNA TGCGCCAGCAGCCAAGAGTGGTTTCGGGTGACTAGCGGGGGGGACATAGCAGAAGATACGCAGTATTTT. This codes for CASSQEWFRVTSGGDIAEDTQYF.

There are many counts of this clonotype. The chain links TRBV7-2 to TRBJ1-6; the match to TRBD1 covers 8 bases. The CDR3 consists of 15 residues. Germline V gene data show CDR1 as SGHTA and CDR2 as FQGNSA. J gave up 10 bases and V 5 bases, and 10 bases lay outside the gene matches. The CDR3 region is CASSLTARGPSPLHF. The CDR3 DNA sequence: TGTGCCAGCAGCCTCACCGCCAGGGGGCCATCACCCCTCCACTTT.

Details on this clonotype: Given a much more abundant clone one base away, this may be a read error. This chain joins TRBV5-6 and TRBJ2-4; TRBD2 might be the D (6 bases). Looked up from germline, CDR1 is SGHDT and CDR2 is YYEEEE. CDR3 length equals 14 residues. The DNA for the CDR3 is TGTGCCAGCAGCCGGCGGGGACGCCAAAACATTCAGTGCTTC. It codes for CASSRRGRQNIQCF. Full variable domain (rest looked up from reference TRBV5-6 and TRBJ2-4): DAGVTQSPTHLIKTRGQQVTLRCSPKSGHDTVSWYQQALGQGPQFIFQYYEEEERQRGNFPDRFSGHQFPNYSSELNVNALLLGDSALYLCASSRRGRQNIQCFGAGTRLSVL.

As to this clonotype: A much larger clone lies one base from this, so it may be a read error. The chain joins TRBV4-1 to TRBJ2-5, with D unclear. This CDR3 contains 13 residues. CDR1 is MGHRA and CDR2 is YSYEKL in the germline V gene. Trimming stripped 0 bases from V and 8 bases from J, with 10 bases between. The CDR3 nucleotides are TGCGCCAGCAGCCAAGAGGTTCCCGACACCCAGTACTTC. Its protein is CASSQEVPDTQYF.

This clonotype was recorded many times. The chain joins TRBV11-3 to TRBJ2-3; D remains ambiguous. Germline CDR1 SGHNT, CDR2 YENEEA. The CDR3 contains 13 residues. The V and J ends lost 1 base and 6 bases respectively, with 8 bases between them. The CDR3 DNA reads as TGTGCCAGCAGCTTAGGGCCGCCGGATACGCAGTATTTT. As protein: CASSLGPPDTQYF. Using reference TRBV11-3 and TRBJ2-3 for the parts outside the CDR3, the full variable domain is EAGVVQSPRYKIIEKKQPVAFWCNPISGHNTLYWYLQNLGQGPELLIRYENEEAVDDSQLPKDRFSAERLKGVDSTLKIQPAELGDSAVYLCASSLGPPDTQYFGPGTRLTVL.

This clonotype was recorded at least ten times. This chain joins TRBV29-1 and TRBJ2-7; either TRBD1 or TRBD2 may fit D (5 bases each). Trimming cost V 4 bases and J 6 bases, with 16 bases left between them. Germline assignment: CDR1 SQVTM and CDR2 ANQGSEA. The CDR3 sequence is 13 residues long. CDR3 region: CSVVGTNALEQYF. The CDR3 nucleotides read TGCAGCGTTGTAGGGACGAACGCCCTCGAGCAGTACTTC.

This clonotype came up many times. The chain couples TRBV5-4 to TRBJ2-7, with D perhaps matching TRBD1 (5 bases). CDR1 and CDR2 from the germline V gene are SGHNT and YYREEE (reference sequence). CDR3 length: 16 amino acids. V shed 2 bases and J shed 1 base, with 16 bases lying between them. This chain's CDR3 is CASSFGFDSPSYEQYF. In DNA, the CDR3 is TGTGCCAGCAGCTTTGGGTTTGACAGCCCATCCTACGAGCAGTACTTC.

This clonotype was seen ten or more times. The genes are TRBV6-2 or TRBV6-3 and TRBJ2-3; D is ambiguous. The V end lost 5 bases, the J end lost 2 bases, and 11 bases lay between the germline ends. Germline V CDR1 and CDR2: MNHEY, SVGEGT. This CDR3 contains 14 residues. CDR3 bases: TGTGCCAGCAGTCCCGGGTCCTTCACAGATACGCAGTATTTT. Residues: CASSPGSFTDTQYF.

This clonotype was recorded many times. J is TRBJ1-6 and V is TRBV18, with 7 bases identical to TRBD1. This CDR3 is 15 amino acids long. Germline CDR1 reads KGHSH; CDR2 reads LQKENI. The trim removed 5 bases at V and 6 bases at J, leaving 7 bases unmatched. CDR3 sequence: CASSAQTGTNSPLHF. CDR3 sequence (DNA): TGTGCCAGCTCAGCCCAGACAGGGACTAATTCACCCCTCCACTTT.

The rearrangement uses TRBV7-2 and TRBJ1-5; 11 nucleotides agree with TRBD1. CDR3 length: 17 residues. V trimming: 5 bases; J trimming: 2 bases; junction bases outside the gene matches: 8. Germline CDR1 reads SGHTA; CDR2 reads FQGNSA. The CDR3 sequence is CASSPPGQGAGNQPQHF. DNA for the CDR3: TGTGCCAGCAGCCCTCCCGGACAGGGGGCTGGCAATCAGCCCCAGCATTTT.

Ten or more counts support this clonotype. This chain connects TRBV23-1 to TRBJ2-1; 8 bases match TRBD2. TRBV23-1 is sorted into the ORF group, with uncertain function. Germline trimming cut 6 bases from V and 5 bases from J; bases unmatched to any gene: 9. The CDR3 contains 15 residues. CDR3 DNA sequence: TGCGCCAGCAGCCCGAGCGGGGGTGAGGACAATGAGCAGTTCTTC. Translated: CASSPSGGEDNEQFF.